This TCR beta chain was retrieved from a study of monozygotic twins with inflammatory bowel disease. After re-calling the 5' RACE reads, TCRdb lists one entry per CDR3 protein, DNA absent. Its listing shows approximately 200,000 distinct CDR3 sequences. The CDR3 totals 13 residues. CDR1 LGHDT and CDR2 YNNKEL come from the germline V gene (reference sequence). This chain joins TRBV3-1 and TRBJ2-5. Sequenced: blood. This receptor was obtained from a human donor with ulcerative colitis or Crohn's disease, or a healthy co-twin of an affected twin (not recorded which). The CDR3 loop is CASNPPNGGTQYF.